These T cell receptor beta chains were read from a single sample in a study of blood T cell repertoires in COVID-19. Sequenced by immunoSEQ multiplex PCR; TCRdb stores in-frame clones only, minus some. The sample lists some 250,000 clones, about 89% occurring once. What was sequenced was PBMCs or T cells enriched from blood (not recorded which). The receptors were gathered from a man aged 35 to 55 who had recovered from COVID-19. The CDR3 runs from the conserved cysteine through the conserved F or W. The D gene is left open where the match is weak. Some rows mark clone size as missing; the rest say once, few, many or name a class of expanded clone.

abundance,j_gene,d_gene,v_gene,CDR3aa,CDR3nt
once,TRBJ1-5,TRBD1,TRBV5-1,CASSLRQGDQPQHF,TGCGCCAGCAGCTTGCGGCAGGGGGATCAGCCCCAGCATTTT
NA,TRBJ2-2,NA,TRBV11-1,CASSLVSPRVPGELFF,TGTGCCAGCAGCTTAGTTTCCCCTCGGGTCCCCGGGGAGCTGTTTTTT
once,TRBJ1-1,TRBD1,TRBV29-1,CSVPGQGVTEAFF,TGCAGCGTTCCGGGACAGGGGGTCACTGAAGCTTTCTTT
NA,TRBJ1-6,NA,TRBV19,CASSIVGPPNSPLHF,TGTGCCAGTAGTATAGTGGGGCCTCCGAATTCACCCCTCCACTTT
NA,TRBJ1-1,TRBD1,TRBV27,CASSLGTGDMNTEAFF,TGTGCCAGCAGTTTGGGGACAGGCGATATGAACACTGAAGCTTTCTTT
NA,TRBJ2-1,TRBD1,TRBV24-1,CATSDLFPTGGGYEQFF,TGTGCCACCAGTGATCTGTTTCCCACAGGGGGCGGGTATGAGCAGTTCTTC
NA,TRBJ1-4,TRBD1,TRBV5-4,CASTSDRARGNEKLFF,TGTGCCAGCACATCCGACAGGGCCCGGGGTAATGAAAAACTGTTTTTT
NA,TRBJ1-1,NA,TRBV9,CASSITQGPAGTEAFF,TGTGCCAGCAGCATAACTCAGGGGCCCGCCGGCACTGAAGCTTTCTTT
once,TRBJ2-7,NA,TRBV2,CASTATVNYEQYF,TGTGCCAGCACAGCGACAGTAAACTACGAGCAGTACTTC
NA,TRBJ1-2,NA,TRBV6-5,CASIGQTNYGYTF,TGTGCCAGCATAGGACAGACTAACTATGGCTACACCTTC
NA,TRBJ2-7,TRBD1,TRBV4-2,CASSQVDRIGSYEQYF,TGTGCCAGCAGCCAAGTGGACAGGATAGGATCCTACGAGCAGTACTTC
NA,TRBJ2-3,TRBD2,TRBV6-6,CASSLGLAATDTQYF,TGTGCCAGCAGTTTGGGACTAGCGGCCACAGATACGCAGTATTTT
once,TRBJ1-1,TRBD1,TRBV5-1,CASSLRTGLRTEAFF,TGCGCCAGCAGCCTTCGGACAGGACTACGAACTGAAGCTTTCTTT